One TCR beta chain is described in this entry. Its antigen remains unknown. Researchers partitioned CD4+ cells into CD45RA+ naive and CD45RA-negative memory subsets. The data stem from a study of shared clonotypes between healthy human individuals. The CDR3 has 16 residues. V was trimmed by 0 bases and J by 7 bases, leaving 16 bases between them. Germline V gene data show CDR1 as SGHAT and CDR2 as FQNNGV. Splitting of each subset's genomic DNA was done evenly across several immunoSEQ plates. Generated by immunoSEQ multiplex PCR, the TCRdb table keeps only in-frame clones and is missing some. The sample has around 700,000 clones; around 67% are singletons. Study results and limitations: Incompleteness in sorted-subset sequencing, despite large depth, was shown by rarefaction. All-four-donor shared clonotypes had higher generation probabilities than non-shared clonotypes did.

This TCR was sampled from a woman under 40 in good health. The chain joins TRBV11-2 to TRBJ2-1; the D gene is possibly TRBD2 (5 bases). The sample comprised memory CD4+ T cells sorted from blood. Subset of the sample: CD45RA-negative fraction. CDR3 amino acids: CASSLDISGPWNEQFF. CDR3 DNA: TGTGCCAGCAGCTTAGATATAAGCGGCCCGTGGAATGAGCAGTTCTTC.